The 4 T cell receptor beta chains presented below share a single source sample, sequenced in a study of T cells in Graves' hyperthyroidism and ophthalmopathy. TCR beta CDR3 sequences were amplified from RNA transcripts. HTBI primers were used for first-round RT-PCR of the TCR CDR3. MiXCR was run by TCRdb on the multiplex PCR reads, yielding one entry per CDR3 protein. This sample has 300,000 to 450,000 distinct CDR3 sequences, with 25% found just once. The sequenced material came from blood. The source is a man aged 50 or older with Graves' hyperthyroidism.

This clonotype occurred a few times. The V and J genes are TRBV2 and TRBJ2-2; 8 nucleotides line up with TRBD1. This CDR3 has 16 residues. Losses at the gene ends were 7 bases for V and 0 bases for J; bases not matched to a gene: 7. Germline lookup yields CDR1 SNHLY and CDR2 FYNNEI. The CDR3 DNA reads as TGTGCCAGCAAGTTGGCAGGGGGCGCGAACACCGGGGAGCTGTTTTTT. Translation: CASKLAGGANTGELFF.

The J gene is TRBJ1-1, the V gene TRBV12-5; 7 nucleotides agree with TRBD1. CDR3 length: 12 residues. Germline V lookup: CDR1 LGHNT, CDR2 FRNRAP. V lost 4 bases and J lost 11; bases outside the gene matches: 7. The CDR3 region is CASGSWDRGAFF. In nucleotides, the CDR3 is TGTGCTAGTGGTTCCTGGGACAGAGGCGCTTTCTTT.

This chain links TRBV9 with TRBJ1-1; D perhaps matches TRBD1 (5 bases). Germline V CDR1 and CDR2: SGDLS, YYNGEE. Trimming cost V 3 bases and J 5 bases, with 20 bases left between them. CDR3 length: 16 residues. CDR3 sequence (DNA): TGTGCCAGCAGCGCCCTGAAGACCGCCCGGGGGACTGAAGCTTTCTTT. Translation: CASSALKTARGTEAFF.

This clonotype has just a few counts. This chain uses TRBV6-1 with TRBJ1-5; D possibly corresponds to TRBD1 (6 bases). The CDR3 consists of 15 residues. V was shortened by 6 bases and J by 1 base, with 13 bases between the two germline ends. Germline lookup yields CDR1 MNHNS and CDR2 SASEGT. The CDR3 region has the DNA TGTGCCAGCAGGGAGGAGGGGGTAAGCAATCAGCCCCAGCATTTT. Protein sequence: CASREEGVSNQPQHF.